This T cell receptor (beta chain) was sequenced during a study of Ad26.COV2.S vaccination and SARS-CoV-2 variants. The assay was immunoSEQ multiplex PCR, and TCRdb's table has in-frame clones only and misses some. The sample yields hundreds of thousands of clones, around 90% seen once. The CDR3 runs 15 residues. The V end lost 6 bases, the J end lost 7 bases, and 21 bases lay between the germline ends. Germline-derived CDR1 and CDR2 are MNHEY and SVGAGI. Indicated treatment: about 20 received Ad26.COV2.S at low or high dose, single or two shots; several received placebo; per-sample allocation not given. Vaccine and placebo recipients were sampled on day 63 after the first injection. What was given as vaccine was an Ad26 vector encoding Wuhan-strain SARS-CoV-2 spike.

The sample consisted of peripheral blood, taken in a trial of Ad26.COV2.S vaccine versus placebo. This chain joins TRBV6-5 and TRBJ1-2; D is unresolved. This receptor was obtained from a person between 18 and 60 years old who received the Ad26.COV2.S COVID-19 vaccine or a placebo. CDR3 sequence reads: CASSLLAGIWGGYTF. The CDR3 region has the DNA TGTGCCAGCAGCCTATTGGCCGGTATTTGGGGTGGCTACACCTTC.